The 32 T cell receptor beta chains listed next were all sequenced from one sample in a study of regulatory T cells in long-lasting Graves disease. Time point of the sample: persistent/refractory GD, antithyroid drugs over 5 years with positive TRAb. Extracted PBMC RNA gave rise to the TCR library. With iRepertoire HTBI primers and Arm-PCR of CDR3 regions, TCR beta libraries were built. TCRdb re-called the multiplex PCR reads with MiXCR, one entry per CDR3 protein. The sample yields roughly 450,000 distinct CDR3 sequences, less than 25% seen once. The starting material was peripheral blood mononuclear cells (PBMCs), obtained when the disease was refractory, from a patient treated with antithyroid drugs. The receptors come from a female donor with Graves disease.

This chain links TRBV18 with TRBJ2-7; no definite D call. Between the trimmed V and J ends, which lost 4 bases and 6 bases, there was a span of 13 bases. From germline, CDR1 is KGHSH and CDR2 LQKENI. The CDR3 runs 13 residues. CDR3 sequence: CASSLAAGREQYF. Written as DNA, the CDR3 is TGTGCCAGCTCACTCGCGGCAGGACGCGAGCAGTACTTC. Looking up the rest from reference TRBV18 and TRBJ2-7 gives the full variable domain: NAGVMQNPRHLVRRRGQEARLRCSPMKGHSHVYWYRQLPEEGLKFMVYLQKENIIDESGMPKERFSAEFPKEGPSILRIQQVVRGDSAAYFCASSLAAGREQYFGPGTRLTVT.

This clonotype has a count of ten or more. This sequence joins TRBV6-1 and TRBJ1-1; D is perhaps TRBD1 (5 bases). This CDR3 region has 15 residues. V shed 9 bases and J shed 0 bases, with 17 bases lying between them. CDR1 and CDR2 (germline): MNHNS, SASEGT. The DNA for the CDR3 is TGTGCCAGTTTTTTCACTCGGGGCATGAACACTGAAGCTTTCTTT. Its protein product is CASFFTRGMNTEAFF.

The count of this clonotype is one. Given a much more abundant clone one base away, this may be a read error. The V call is TRBV10-3, the J call TRBJ1-2, with 9 bases that match TRBD1. The germline V gene encodes CDR1 ENHRY and CDR2 SYGVKD. The CDR3 is 15 residues long. V was pared by 4 bases and J by 3 bases, with 6 bases of the junction left unmatched. The CDR3 here is CAISASDRGYYGYTF. In DNA form, the CDR3 reads TGTGCCATCAGTGCATCGGACAGGGGCTACTATGGCTACACCTTC.

This chain's CDR3 is CASSQEGGMAGGYQETQYF. The CDR3 nucleotides are TGTGCCAGCAGCCAAGAAGGGGGGATGGCGGGAGGCTACCAAGAGACCCAGTACTTC. The chain recombines TRBV4-2 with TRBJ2-5, with TRBD2 identical over 8 bases. V lost 0 bases to trimming and J lost 0 bases; unmatched junction nucleotides: 12. CDR1 and CDR2 from the germline V gene are LGHNA and YNFKEQ. The CDR3 extends over 19 amino acids.

This clonotype was counted between two and nine times. J is TRBJ1-1 and V is TRBV5-1; possibly TRBD1 for D (5 bases). The V end lost 2 bases, the J end lost 0 bases, and 11 bases lay between the germline ends. The CDR3 contains 15 residues. Germline assignment: CDR1 SGHRS and CDR2 YFSETQ. In nucleotides, the CDR3 is TGCGCCAGCAGCTTCGGGGGTAATATGAACACTGAAGCTTTCTTT. It yields the protein CASSFGGNMNTEAFF.

This clonotype was counted many times. CDR3: CASSYSRRALNTGELFF. In DNA, the CDR3 is TGTGCCAGCAGTTACTCGAGAAGGGCCCTAAACACCGGGGAGCTGTTTTTT. This sequence joins TRBV6-5 and TRBJ2-2, with D unclear. Germline CDR1 MNHEY, CDR2 SVGAGI. This CDR3 has 17 residues. V dropped 0 bases and J dropped 2 bases, with 13 bases sitting between them.

This clonotype was found many times. The chain has TRBV28 and TRBJ1-2; the D gene is possibly TRBD1 (6 bases). Germline V lookup: CDR1 MDHEN, CDR2 SYDVKM. The CDR3 contains 12 residues. Trimming left V 4 bases short and J 4 bases short, with 7 bases between. The CDR3 protein is CASSSGVYGYTF. The CDR3 DNA reads as TGTGCCAGCAGTTCAGGGGTCTATGGCTACACCTTC.

This clonotype was detected many times. This sequence joins TRBV28 and TRBJ2-5, with D perhaps matching TRBD1 or TRBD2 (6 bases each). The CDR3 has 13 amino acids. The V and J ends lost 7 bases and 5 bases respectively, with 14 bases between them. Germline-derived CDR1 and CDR2 are MDHEN and SYDVKM. In DNA, the CDR3 is TGTGCCAGCACCCTTGTGGGGGGCGAGACCCAGTACTTC. Translated: CASTLVGGETQYF.

Only a few counts were recorded for this clonotype. The rearrangement links TRBV20-1 to TRBJ1-3, with D possibly TRBD1 on 5 matching bases. The CDR3 has 15 residues. Germline CDR1 DFQATT, CDR2 SNEGSKA (reference sequence). V dropped 4 bases and J dropped 3 bases, with 16 bases sitting between them. For the CDR3, the DNA is TGCAGTGCTACCCAGGACATCCTTTTTGGAAACACCATATATTTT. Translated: CSATQDILFGNTIYF.

This clonotype was picked up a small number of times. The rearrangement uses TRBV6-1 and TRBJ2-7; TRBD2 matches at 13 bases. This CDR3 is 16 amino acids long. Germline-derived CDR1 and CDR2 are MNHNS and SASEGT. After removal of 7 bases from V and 7 bases from J, the junction contained 13 bases not matched to a gene. The CDR3 nucleotides read TGTGCCAGCACCCTATCCCACGGACTAGCGGGAGATGAGCAGTACTTC. This sequence encodes CASTLSHGLAGDEQYF.

This clonotype was counted between two and nine times. The V gene is TRBV29-1, the J gene TRBJ1-2; D ambiguous. V lost 3 bases to trimming and J lost 0 bases, with 5 bases between them. Germline V gives CDR1 SQVTM, CDR2 ANQGSEA. This CDR3 is 12 amino acids long. CDR3 DNA sequence: TGCAGCGTTGACAGGACTAACTATGGCTACACCTTC. Encoded protein: CSVDRTNYGYTF.

This clonotype was detected many times. The CDR3 sequence: CASRVDRGKYEQYF. In DNA form, the CDR3 reads TGTGCCAGCAGAGTGGACAGGGGAAAGTACGAGCAGTACTTC. The chain is built from TRBV2 and TRBJ2-7; 9 bases align to TRBD1. The J segment lost 4 bases and the V segment lost 6 bases, leaving 7 bases of the junction unmatched. The CDR3 is 14 residues long. Germline V gives CDR1 SNHLY, CDR2 FYNNEI.

The V call is TRBV19, the J call TRBJ1-2; a weak D match, TRBD1 (5 bases). V lost 10 bases and J 1 base, leaving 13 bases between the germline ends. In germline, CDR1 is LNHDA, CDR2 SQIVND (reference sequence). This CDR3 spans 13 amino acids. The CDR3 DNA reads TGTGCCACTCATCGGGGGGATAACTATGGCTACACCTTC. Protein: CATHRGDNYGYTF.

This clonotype has just one count. V usage is TRBV5-5 and J usage is TRBJ1-1; 8 bases match TRBD1. Germline-derived CDR1 and CDR2 are SGHKS and YYEKEE (reference sequence). The CDR3 is made up of 15 amino acids. V gave up 4 bases and J gave up 6 bases; unmatched junction bases: 11. The CDR3 region is CASSRGQGDGSEAFF. In DNA, the CDR3 is TGTGCCAGCAGCCGCGGACAGGGAGACGGGTCTGAAGCTTTCTTT. Based on the CDR3 plus reference TRBV5-5 and TRBJ1-1, the full variable domain is DAGVTQSPTHLIKTRGQQVTLRCSPISGHKSVSWYQQVLGQGPQFIFQYYEKEERGRGNFPDRFSARQFPNYSSELNVNALLLGDSALYLCASSRGQGDGSEAFFGQGTRLTVV.

This clonotype appeared a few times. This CDR3 is CASSLRGAGWETQYF. The CDR3 DNA sequence: TGTGCCAGCAGTTTAAGAGGAGCCGGGTGGGAGACCCAGTACTTC. This rearrangement joins TRBV27 to TRBJ2-5; D unresolved. CDR1 and CDR2 (germline): MNHEY, SMNVEV (reference sequence). The CDR3 extends over 15 amino acids. V was pared by 2 bases and J by 5 bases, with 15 bases between.

The rearrangement joins TRBV20-1 to TRBJ1-5, with TRBD1 as a possible D gene (5 bases). The V gene's germline CDR1 is DFQATT and CDR2 SNEGSKA (reference sequence). CDR3 size: 19 residues. Trimming cost V 1 base and J 5 bases, with 27 bases left between them. The CDR3 DNA reads as TGCAGTGCTAGAGGATCGTCCCGCAGGGTAAAAGTTGAGTATCAGCCCCAGCATTTT. Translation gives CSARGSSRRVKVEYQPQHF.

The chain carries TRBV25-1 and TRBJ2-2; 8 bases match TRBD2. The CDR3 is 19 residues long. J lost 8 bases, V lost 4 bases, and 21 bases had no gene match. Germline assignment: CDR1 MGHDK and CDR2 SYGVNS. CDR3: CASSAIGTSRQAGRGELFF. In nucleotides, the CDR3 is TGTGCCAGCAGTGCAATAGGGACTAGTCGTCAGGCGGGTCGGGGGGAGCTGTTTTTT.

The V and J genes are TRBV6-9 and TRBJ1-2, with D unclear. Germline V gives CDR1 MNHGY, CDR2 SVAAGI. The V end was cut by 4 bases, the J end by 8 bases, with 11 bases between. The CDR3 totals 12 residues. This CDR3 reads CASSSSPWGYTF. CDR3 in DNA: TGTGCCAGCAGTTCCTCACCTTGGGGCTACACCTTC.

This clonotype showed up many times. The V and J genes are TRBV28 and TRBJ2-7; 12 positions match TRBD2. This CDR3 has 17 amino acids. Unmatched junction bases numbered 10, after V lost 5 bases and J lost 2 bases. Germline V gene sequence: CDR1 MDHEN, CDR2 SYDVKM. CDR3 bases: TGTGCCAGCAGTCTTCGACTAGCGGGAGCTTTAACCTACGAGCAGTACTTC. Residues: CASSLRLAGALTYEQYF.

The chain joins TRBV6-1 to TRBJ2-5; 11 bases are shared with TRBD2. The CDR3 sequence is 16 residues long. After removal of 6 bases from V and 1 base from J, the junction contained 7 bases not matched to a gene. Germline V gives CDR1 MNHNS, CDR2 SASEGT. In nucleotides, the CDR3 is TGTGCCAGCAGCTCGGGGACTAGCGGAACCCAAGAGACCCAGTACTTC. It encodes CASSSGTSGTQETQYF.

The V gene is TRBV2, the J gene TRBJ2-2, with D maybe TRBD1 (6 bases). Germline CDR1 and CDR2: SNHLY and FYNNEI. The CDR3 is 14 residues long. V dropped 3 bases and J dropped 5 bases, with 10 bases sitting between them. The CDR3 DNA follows: TGTGCCAGCAGTGACAGGGGAAGTACCGGGGAGCTGTTTTTT. This translates into CASSDRGSTGELFF.

The chain is built from TRBV7-9 and TRBJ2-1; 8 bases map to TRBD2. V lost 7 bases and J lost 8; bases outside the gene matches: 16. CDR1 and CDR2 from the germline V gene are SEHNR and FQNEAQ (reference sequence). The CDR3 consists of 16 residues. The CDR3 DNA sequence: TGTGCCAGCAACCATCCCCCGGGACTAGGAAGCGATGAGCAGTTCTTC. Translated, it gives CASNHPPGLGSDEQFF. The variable domain in full, with the rest retrieved from reference TRBV7-9 and TRBJ2-1, is DTGVSQNPRHKITKRGQNVTFRCDPISEHNRLYWYRQTLGQGPEFLTYFQNEAQLEKSRLLSDRFSAERPKGSFSTLEIQRTEQGDSAMYLCASNHPPGLGSDEQFFGPGTRLTVL.

A few counts support this clonotype. The gene calls are TRBV12-5 and TRBJ1-2, with D perhaps matching TRBD1 (5 bases). The germline gives CDR1 LGHNT, CDR2 FRNRAP. Trimming removed 0 bases from V and 4 bases from J, with 12 bases in between. CDR3 size: 15 residues. The chain's CDR3 is CASGLVQPGSYGYTF. CDR3 nucleotides: TGTGCTAGTGGTTTGGTACAGCCAGGGAGCTATGGCTACACCTTC.

This clonotype was counted a few times. This chain connects TRBV25-1 to TRBJ1-5; the D is unclear. The CDR3 has 17 amino acids. V was shortened by 2 bases and J by 2 bases, with 16 bases between the two germline ends. CDR1 is MGHDK, CDR2 SYGVNS, per germline. For the CDR3, the DNA is TGTGCCAGCAGTGAAAGTTGGGCACGGGAACGCAATCAGCCCCAGCATTTT. Its translation is CASSESWARERNQPQHF.

The chain couples TRBV10-2 to TRBJ2-5; 10 bases line up with TRBD2. The CDR3 sequence is 18 residues long. Germline CDR1 is WSHSY and CDR2 is SAAADI. V lost 4 bases and J lost 6; bases outside the gene matches: 17. CDR3 in DNA: TGCGCCAGCAGTGGGGGGTCTAGCGGGAGCAGAACGCAAAAGACCCAGTACTTC. This sequence encodes CASSGGSSGSRTQKTQYF.

This clonotype was counted only a few times. In DNA, the CDR3 is TGCAGCGTTGTACCGCAGCAAGAGACCCAGTACTTC. Its protein is CSVVPQQETQYF. The chain employs TRBV29-1 and TRBJ2-5; no firm D call. The germline V gene encodes CDR1 SQVTM and CDR2 ANQGSEA. The CDR3 totals 12 residues. Trimming took off 4 bases at V and 2 bases at J, with 8 bases between the two ends.

This clonotype has ten or more counts. This chain joins TRBV28 and TRBJ1-3; D is unresolved. Trimming shortened V by 7 bases and J by 4 bases, and 17 bases separated the two germline ends. The CDR3 length is 15 residues. CDR1 and CDR2 from the germline V gene are MDHEN and SYDVKM. CDR3 sequence reads: CASTLSSGSGNTIYF. The CDR3 nucleotides read TGTGCCAGCACACTCTCCTCGGGATCCGGAAACACCATATATTTT. The full variable domain, with the rest looked up from reference TRBV28 and TRBJ1-3, is DVKVTQSSRYLVKRTGEKVFLECVQDMDHENMFWYRQDPGLGLRLIYFSYDVKMKEKGDIPEGYSVSREKKERFSLILESASTNQTSMYLCASTLSSGSGNTIYFGEGSWLTVV.

There are a few counts of this clonotype. The chain recombines TRBV7-2 with TRBJ2-3, with D maybe TRBD2 (5 bases). Trimming removed 5 bases at V and 0 bases at J, with 9 bases between. Germline CDR1 SGHTA, CDR2 FQGNSA. The CDR3 length is 14 residues. CDR3 sequence: CASSPWTSTDTQYF. The CDR3 nucleotides read TGTGCCAGCAGCCCATGGACTAGCACAGATACGCAGTATTTT.

This clonotype was counted many times. The genes are TRBV29-1 and TRBJ2-5; 9 nucleotides agree with TRBD1. The CDR3 extends over 14 amino acids. CDR1 and CDR2 from the germline V gene are SQVTM and ANQGSEA. The J segment lost 5 bases and the V segment lost 4 bases, leaving 8 bases of the junction unmatched. CDR3 in amino acids: CSVVRTGVRETQYF. The CDR3 nucleotides read TGCAGCGTTGTAAGGACAGGGGTTCGGGAGACCCAGTACTTC.

This clonotype has just a few counts. This rearrangement joins TRBV12-3 or TRBV12-4 to TRBJ1-3, with a tentative D call TRBD1 (6 bases). The CDR3 extends over 18 amino acids. With 5 bases removed from V and 0 bases from J, the gap between germline ends came to 20 bases. The CDR3 spells CASSTPPRTVDSGNTIYF. Here the CDR3 DNA reads TGTGCCAGCAGTACGCCCCCTAGGACAGTGGACTCTGGAAACACCATATATTTT.

This clonotype was found a few times. This sequence joins TRBV7-8 and TRBJ2-4, with D perhaps matching TRBD1 (5 bases). This CDR3 region has 14 residues. The germline V and J ends were trimmed by 1 base and 3 bases, with 7 bases remaining between them. Germline V gene data show CDR1 as SGHVS and CDR2 as FQNEAQ. CDR3 sequence: CASSLDRSKNIQYF. The CDR3 DNA is TGTGCCAGCAGCTTAGACAGGAGCAAAAACATTCAGTACTTC.

About this clonotype itself: Given a much more abundant clone one base away, this may be a read error. The genes are TRBV2 and TRBJ2-7; a possible D gene is TRBD2 (5 bases). Germline V gives CDR1 SNHLY, CDR2 FYNNEI. This CDR3 contains 13 residues. The CDR3 DNA reads as TGTGCCAGCAGTACGGGAATAGCCTACGAGCAGTGCTTC. Translated: CASSTGIAYEQCF.